The 12 T cell receptor beta chains presented below share a single source sample, sequenced in a study of blood T cell repertoires in COVID-19. Assay used: immunoSEQ multiplex PCR; TCRdb lists only in-frame clones, some missing. The data contain about 400,000 clones, 86% of them seen just once; the ten biggest clones take up roughly 1.4%. The specimen sequenced was peripheral blood. These receptors all come from a woman aged 25 to 39 with active or convalescent COVID-19.

The chain joins TRBV5-4 to TRBJ1-6; TRBD1 aligns across 9 bases. The V segment lost 4 bases and the J segment 10 bases; nucleotides outside the gene matches: 9. Germline CDR1 SGHNT, CDR2 YYREEE (reference sequence). CDR3 length: 15 residues. In nucleotides, the CDR3 is TGTGCCAGCAGCCTGGGACAGGGCGTAAACTCACCCCTCCACTTT. Protein product: CASSLGQGVNSPLHF.

The gene calls are TRBV14 and TRBJ2-3; weak D call: TRBD1 (6 bases). This CDR3 has 15 amino acids. The ends were cut back, 0 bases at V and 2 bases at J, with 9 bases in the middle. The germline V gene encodes CDR1 SGHDN and CDR2 FVKESK. The CDR3 DNA follows: TGTGCCAGCAGCCAAGAACAGGGCTACACAGATACGCAGTATTTT. It encodes CASSQEQGYTDTQYF. Variable domain in full (rest from reference TRBV14 and TRBJ2-3): EAGVTQFPSHSVIEKGQTVTLRCDPISGHDNLYWYRRVMGKEIKFLLHFVKESKQDESGMPNNRFLAERTGGTYSTLKVQPAELEDSGVYFCASSQEQGYTDTQYFGPGTRLTVL.

The V and J genes are TRBV6-5 and TRBJ1-2; D is perhaps TRBD1 (5 bases). This CDR3 has 14 residues. Trimming removed 6 bases at V and 4 bases at J, with 15 bases between. In germline, CDR1 is MNHEY, CDR2 SVGAGI. CDR3 bases: TGTGCCAGCAGGACGGGGGGAGTAGGCTATGGCTACACCTTC. Translation gives CASRTGGVGYGYTF.

The gene calls are TRBV6-1 and TRBJ1-2; D possibly corresponds to TRBD1 (6 bases). This CDR3 spans 14 amino acids. The V end lost 7 bases, the J end lost 4 bases, and 16 bases lay between the germline ends. Germline loops: CDR1 MNHNS, CDR2 SASEGT. CDR3 DNA sequence: TGTGCCAGCAATCAACAGGGAGTTCTCTATGGCTACACCTTC. Its translation is CASNQQGVLYGYTF.

The chain uses TRBV4-1 and TRBJ2-7; D not certain. Germline V CDR1 and CDR2: MGHRA, YSYEKL. Trimming took off 4 bases at V and 0 bases at J, with 13 bases between the two ends. The CDR3 covers 15 residues. CDR3 bases: TGCGCCAGCAGCCTAGACACACTAAGCTCCTACGAGCAGTACTTC. Its protein product is CASSLDTLSSYEQYF.

The chain's CDR3 is CAISESIPVRTAVNTGELFF. The DNA of the CDR3 is TGTGCCATCAGTGAGTCAATCCCAGTCAGGACAGCCGTGAACACCGGGGAGCTGTTTTTT. V usage is TRBV10-3 and J usage is TRBJ2-2; a possible D gene is TRBD1 (6 bases). Deletions cut 0 bases from V and 1 base from J, with 21 bases between. Germline assignment: CDR1 ENHRY and CDR2 SYGVKD. This CDR3 comprises 20 residues.

This chain joins TRBV6-5 and TRBJ2-7, with 7 bases fitting TRBD2. In germline, CDR1 is MNHEY, CDR2 SVGAGI. The CDR3 has 15 amino acids. After removal of 5 bases from V and 5 bases from J, the junction contained 12 bases not matched to a gene. The CDR3 nucleotides read TGTGCCAGCAGTAACCTCTTAGCGGGTGCACACGAGCAGTACTTC. Translation gives CASSNLLAGAHEQYF.

This rearrangement joins TRBV15 to TRBJ2-5, with 9 bases identical to TRBD2. The V gene's germline CDR1 is LNHNV and CDR2 YYDKDF (reference sequence). The trim removed 3 bases at V and 5 bases at J, leaving 10 bases unmatched. The CDR3 sequence is 16 residues long. CDR3 in amino acids: CATSRGGSGSQETQYF. In DNA form, the CDR3 reads TGTGCCACCAGCAGGGGCGGTAGCGGGAGTCAGGAGACCCAGTACTTC. Combining the CDR3 with reference TRBV15 and TRBJ2-5 gives the whole variable domain DAMVIQNPRYQVTQFGKPVTLSCSQTLNHNVMYWYQQKSSQAPKLLFHYYDKDFNNEADTPDNFQSRRPNTSFCFLDIRSPGLGDTAMYLCATSRGGSGSQETQYFGPGTRLLVL.

The table lists this clone with a count of one. The chain uses TRBV10-1 and TRBJ2-1; no clear D. V lost 0 bases and J lost 0, with 9 bases in between. The CDR3 spans 16 residues. The germline V gene has CDR1 WNHNN and CDR2 SYGVQD (reference sequence). This chain's CDR3 is CASSESPPSSYNEQFF. The CDR3 nucleotides are TGCGCCAGCAGTGAGTCTCCCCCGAGCTCCTACAATGAGCAGTTCTTC.

In DNA form, the CDR3 reads TGTGCCACCAGCAGAGACGGGAACACTGAAGCTTTCTTT. Protein: CATSRDGNTEAFF. The chain is built from TRBV15 and TRBJ1-1; no definite D call. The ends were cut back, 0 bases at V and 1 base at J, with 3 bases in the middle. There are 13 residues in the CDR3. The germline CDR1 and CDR2 sequences are LNHNV and YYDKDF (reference sequence).

The rearrangement uses TRBV10-3 and TRBJ2-1; D not certain. The CDR3 is 15 residues long. Trimming took off 6 bases at V and 1 base at J, with 13 bases between the two ends. Germline CDR1 reads ENHRY; CDR2 reads SYGVKD. CDR3 in DNA: TGTGCCATCAGGGATCAGGAAGTTTCCTACAATGAGCAGTTCTTC. This codes for CAIRDQEVSYNEQFF.

J is TRBJ2-3 and V is TRBV19; 7 bases fit TRBD2. Germline loops: CDR1 LNHDA, CDR2 SQIVND (reference sequence). This CDR3 comprises 13 residues. The V gene end was trimmed by 8 bases and the J gene end by 1 base; junction bases not matched to a gene: 3. The CDR3 coding sequence is TGTGCCAGTCAAAGCGGGGGCACAGATACGCAGTATTTT. Translating it yields CASQSGGTDTQYF.